This T cell receptor (beta chain) was captured in a study of T cells in Graves' hyperthyroidism and ophthalmopathy. Findings and caveats of the study: The majority of expanded thyroid clonotypes above 0.001 also appeared in blood. The authors' 13 V-J model separated ophthalmopathy from stable hyperthyroidism.

The V and J ends lost 1 base and 7 bases respectively, with 13 bases between them. The CDR3 length is 14 residues. Per the germline V gene, CDR1 is SGHAT and CDR2 is FQNNGV. Amplification targeted TCR beta CDR3 regions from RNA transcripts. TCR CDR3 regions were first amplified by RT-PCR with HTBI primers. TCRdb fed the multiplex PCR reads into MiXCR, producing one record per CDR3 protein. The profile shows 750,000 to 900,000 distinct CDR3 sequences, 35% to 45% of them singletons. No progression to ophthalmopathy during 18 months of follow-up defined stable disease. Fresh peripheral blood, 7.5 to 10 ml of it, supplied the PBMCs. Concerning this clonotype: Its antigen is as yet unknown.

The sample consisted of blood. This clonotype was sampled from a man aged 18 to 29 with Graves' hyperthyroidism. The V and J genes are TRBV11-2 and TRBJ2-5; D may be TRBD2 (6 bases). This CDR3 is CASSLVSQGGTQYF. DNA for the CDR3: TGTGCCAGCAGCTTAGTGTCGCAGGGAGGGACCCAGTACTTC.